This T cell receptor (beta chain) was recorded in a study of blood T cell repertoires in COVID-19. On the study more broadly: The analysed material was cDNA or gDNA that came from T cells, B-cell-depleted T cells, or PBMCs.

The V gene's germline CDR1 is MNHEY and CDR2 SMNVEV (reference sequence). The CDR3 consists of 14 residues. Trimming cost V 3 bases and J 2 bases, with 7 bases left between them. The authors' processing: Nucleated cell counts were estimated from reference gene primer amplification. The protocol was immunoSEQ multiplex PCR, while the TCRdb copy is restricted to in-frame clones and leaves out a portion. Clonal size and the V and J genes are those of that table, whereas D and trimming came from the DNA. The sample gives roughly 130,000 clones, roughly nine tenths of which show up once; roughly 4.8% is in the top ten.

The specimen was peripheral blood. This TCR derives from a man aged 55-75 years with COVID-19, enrolled during active disease. The chain couples TRBV27 to TRBJ1-4, with D perhaps matching TRBD1 (5 bases). This chain's CDR3 is CASSFRVTNEKLFF. For the CDR3, the DNA is TGTGCCAGCAGTTTCAGGGTGACTAATGAAAAACTGTTTTTT.